This is a list of T cell receptor beta chains from one sample in a study of CD8 T cells in Susac syndrome. Using its own MiXCR run on the immunoSEQ multiplex PCR reads, TCRdb lists one record per CDR3 protein. This table has roughly 80,000 distinct CDR3 sequences, 90% to 95% appearing once. Input material: CD8+ T cells from PBMCs. The receptors originated from a human donor with multiple sclerosis. Each CDR3 is given with its conserved first and last residue. D genes are given only for firm matches. Size is omitted from some rows. Given values are once, few, many or a class for expanded clones.

j_call d_call clone_size v_call cdr3_nt cdr3_aa
TRBJ2-6 . . TRBV29-1 TGCAGCCCCCGGGACCACTCTGGGGCCAACGTCCTGACTTTC CSPRDHSGANVLTF
TRBJ2-1 TRBD2 . TRBV19 TGTGCCAGTAGTATGGGGCTAGCGGCCTACAATGAGCAGTTCTTC CASSMGLAAYNEQFF
TRBJ2-5 TRBD2 . TRBV27 TGTGCCAGCAGTCCATCCGGGACTAGCAGTGAAGAGACCCAGTACTTC CASSPSGTSSEETQYF
TRBJ2-7 . . TRBV9 TGTGCCAGCAGCAGCGGTAGAGAGTCGAGGAACGAGCAGTACTTC CASSSGRESRNEQYF
TRBJ1-1 . . TRBV2 TGTGCCAGCAACCGGGATATCACTGAAGCTTTCTTT CASNRDITEAFF
TRBJ2-7 . . TRBV28 TGTGCCAGCAGTTTATGGTCCGCTACCTACGAGCAGTACTTC CASSLWSATYEQYF
TRBJ2-3 . . TRBV10-1 TGCGCCAGCAGTGAGTGGTCAGCCACAGATACGCAGTATTTT CASSEWSATDTQYF
TRBJ1-6 . once TRBV6-5 TGTGCCAGCAGTTACTCGACCTCGCCAGCCCGAAATTCACCCCTCCACTTT CASSYSTSPARNSPLHF
TRBJ2-3 . . TRBV27 TGTGCCACCCTAGGAAGCACAGATACGCAGTATTTT CATLGSTDTQYF
TRBJ1-2 . . TRBV5-6 TGTGCCAGCAGCCTCCTCTCAGGGCCACTGGGGTATGGCTACACCTTC CASSLLSGPLGYGYTF
TRBJ2-7 . once TRBV18 TGTGCCAGCTCACGCGAATCCGAGTACGAGCAGTACTTC CASSRESEYEQYF
TRBJ2-7 TRBD1 once TRBV14 TGTGCCAGCAGCCAACCATCCGGGACAGGGGATTCCTACGAGCAGTACTTC CASSQPSGTGDSYEQYF
TRBJ1-5 . . TRBV7-8 TGTGCCAGCAGCTTAGCCCAGCAGGCGAGCTATAGCAATCAGCCCCAGCATTTT CASSLAQQASYSNQPQHF
TRBJ2-7 . . TRBV6-5 TGTGCCAGCAGTCGGACAGCGAACTCCTACGAGCAGTACTTC CASSRTANSYEQYF
TRBJ1-2 . once TRBV5-8 TGTGCCAGCAGCTTGCTTGAGAGAGGCTACACCTTC CASSLLERGYTF
TRBJ1-6 . . TRBV6-6 TGTGCCAGCCACGGGGGACGGCGAGATAATTCACCCCTCCACTTT CASHGGRRDNSPLHF
TRBJ1-2 TRBD1 . TRBV19 TGTGCCAGTAGCTGGACAGGTGCGGGCTACACCTTC CASSWTGAGYTF
TRBJ2-3 . . TRBV9 TGTGCCAGCAGTCTCCCAGACGGGCCGGATACGCAGTATTTT CASSLPDGPDTQYF
TRBJ2-7 . . TRBV29-1 TGCAGCGTAGCCGGGGGGCCCTACGAGCAGTACTTC CSVAGGPYEQYF
TRBJ2-7 . . TRBV29-1 TGCAGCGTCATGTGGGGATACGAGCAGTACTTC CSVMWGYEQYF
TRBJ2-7 . . TRBV30 TGTGCCTGGACCGCAGGAAGAAATCTCTACGAGCAGTACTTC CAWTAGRNLYEQYF
TRBJ2-5 TRBD2 . TRBV28 TGTGCCAGCAGTTCCGGGACTAGCGGGAGATCGTACCAAGAGACCCAGTACTTC CASSSGTSGRSYQETQYF
TRBJ2-4 TRBD2 . TRBV6-1 TGTGCCAGCAGTCCCGAAACCCTAGCGGGAGGTGGAGACATTCAGTACTTC CASSPETLAGGGDIQYF
TRBJ1-1 . once TRBV27 TGTGCCAGCAGAGATCATAGGGGGGGTTTGGACACTGAAGCTTTCTTT CASRDHRGGLDTEAFF
TRBJ2-1 . . TRBV7-9 TGTGCCAGCAGCCCTAGGGGCGGGGGCAACAATGAGCAGTTCTTC CASSPRGGGNNEQFF
TRBJ1-2 TRBD1 . TRBV7-9 TGTGCCAGCAGCCCCCCGGACAGGCGGGGTTCTTATGGCTACACCTTC CASSPPDRRGSYGYTF
TRBJ1-4 TRBD1 . TRBV14 TGTGCCAGCAGCCCCCTACGGGACAGGGATGAAAAACTGTTTTTT CASSPLRDRDEKLFF
TRBJ1-1 . . TRBV6-5 TGTGCCAGCAGTCCGCGAATGAACACTGAAGCTTTCTTT CASSPRMNTEAFF
TRBJ1-2 TRBD1 few TRBV10-2 TGCGCCAGCAGTGAGTCCGGGACAGGGTCTGGCTACACCTTC CASSESGTGSGYTF
TRBJ2-3 . . TRBV28 TGTGCCAGCAGTCCGTTACTGGAGGATACGCAGTATTTT CASSPLLEDTQYF
TRBJ2-5 . . TRBV11-2 TGTGCCAGCAGCTTAGATCTTAGCGGCTCCGCAGAGACCCAGTACTTC CASSLDLSGSAETQYF
TRBJ1-2 TRBD1 few TRBV25-1 TGTGCCAGCAGTGAATATGGCAGGGGGGAAGGCTACACCTTC CASSEYGRGEGYTF
TRBJ1-2 . . TRBV25-1 TGTGCCAGCGGATCGACAGGTTTGGGCTACACCTTC CASGSTGLGYTF
TRBJ2-5 . . TRBV28 TGTGCCAGCACAGAGACAGAGGAGACGTCACAAGAGACCCAGTACTTC CASTETEETSQETQYF
TRBJ2-4 TRBD2 once TRBV5-4 TGTGCCAGCAGCTTGCGGGGGGGCGGTAGGGCCAAAAACATTCAGTACTTC CASSLRGGGRAKNIQYF
TRBJ2-3 TRBD2 . TRBV11-2 TGTGCCAGCAGCTACTCTAGCGGAAGCACAGATACGCAGTATTTT CASSYSSGSTDTQYF
TRBJ2-5 . . TRBV15 TGTGCCACCAGCGCCCGCAGGGTAACACCCTCCCGAGAGACCCAGTACTTC CATSARRVTPSRETQYF
TRBJ2-1 . once TRBV19 TGTGCCAGTAGTATAGTAGACAATGAGCAGTTCTTC CASSIVDNEQFF
TRBJ2-5 TRBD1 . TRBV6-1 TGTGCCAGCCAAGGGGACAGGTTCCAAGAGACCCAGTACTTC CASQGDRFQETQYF
TRBJ1-1 . . TRBV5-6 TGTGCCAGCAGCTTGAGAGGCCTGAACACTGAAGCTTTCTTT CASSLRGLNTEAFF
TRBJ2-3 TRBD1 . TRBV2 TGTGCCAGCAGCGGCGGACAGGGCCAATTCACAGATACGCAGTATTTT CASSGGQGQFTDTQYF
TRBJ2-1 . . TRBV11-2 TGTGCCAGCAGCTTAGAACCTAGAGGCTCCTACAATGAGCAGTTCTTC CASSLEPRGSYNEQFF
TRBJ1-1 . . TRBV13 TGTGCCAGCAGCTTGGCTACCGAGGAGACTGAAGCTTTCTTT CASSLATEETEAFF
TRBJ2-7 . . TRBV4-1 TGCGCCAGCAGCCAAGCCCAGGGGGGCTACGAGCAGTACTTC CASSQAQGGYEQYF
TRBJ2-1 . . TRBV3-1 TGTGCCAGCAGCCAGGGAACTAGACTGAGGGATGAGCAGTTCTTC CASSQGTRLRDEQFF
TRBJ2-7 TRBD1 . TRBV12-3/TRBV12-4 TGTGCCAGCAGTCCCCACAGGGGGACCTCCTACGAGCAGTACTTC CASSPHRGTSYEQYF